This T cell receptor beta chain was captured in a study of OX40 agonist ivuxolimab in advanced cancers. As for the study in general: Patients were treated with intravenous ivuxolimab, dosed at 0.01 to 10 mg/kg and infused every 2 weeks. Dose-escalation patients had hepatocellular carcinoma, melanoma, renal cell or head and neck cancer. Three patients showed partial responses: one hepatocellular carcinoma and two cutaneous melanoma cases. Findings of the study overall: At 0.1 to 3.0 mg/kg, clonal expansion of CD4+ and CD8+ blood T cells had occurred by week 6.

Remarks on this clone: The antigen is undetermined.

Libraries were prepared by immunoSEQ multiplex PCR; TCRdb keeps only in-frame clonotypes and omits some of them. The table has fewer than 70,000 clones, roughly 83% seen once. The source is an adult with an advanced solid tumor such as melanoma, head and neck, liver or kidney cancer. Sequenced here: CD4+ or CD8+ T cells sorted from blood, sampled in a trial of the OX40 agonist ivuxolimab.

Here the CDR3 DNA reads TGTGCCAGCAGGTTACAGGGCGAGCAGTACTTC. This gives the protein CASRLQGEQYF. This chain connects TRBV7-2 to TRBJ2-7; perhaps TRBD1 as D (6 bases). Germline-derived CDR1 and CDR2 are SGHTA and FQGNSA. This CDR3 comprises 11 residues. V dropped 6 bases and J dropped 6 bases, with 9 bases sitting between them.